These 15 T cell receptor beta chains share one sample of origin, sequenced in a study of synovial regulatory T cells in juvenile arthritis. Profiling relied on immunoSEQ multiplex PCR, and the TCRdb table lists in-frame clones only, not all of them. The sample is made up of under 10,000 clones, and the top ten hold around 0.32% of it. Material for sequencing was Treg cells from blood. Subset defined: remaining (HLA-DR-negative) circulating blood Treg cells. The receptors were gathered from a donor aged 2-30 years with juvenile idiopathic arthritis.

The chain links TRBV27 to TRBJ2-7; TCRdb designates TRBD1, a call that cannot be tested without DNA. This CDR3 has 12 amino acids. No DNA accompanies this entry. CDR1 is MNHEY, CDR2 SMNVEV, per germline (reference sequence). The CDR3 is CASSLRDRVLYF.

The CDR3 sequence: CASSQERGYTF. The chain recombines TRBV4-2 with TRBJ1-2. CDR3 length equals 11 residues. DNA is not on record. The germline gives CDR1 LGHNA, CDR2 YNFKEQ.

The gene calls are TRBV7-6 and TRBJ2-7. This CDR3 has 13 amino acids. A DNA sequence was not provided. The V gene's germline CDR1 is SGHVS and CDR2 FNYEAQ. CDR3 sequence: CASSLMGVHEQYF. Complete variable domain (other parts from reference TRBV7-6 and TRBJ2-7): GAGVSQSPRYKVTKRGQDVALRCDPISGHVSLYWYRQALGQGPEFLTYFNYEAQQDKSGLPNDRFSAERPEGSISTLTIQRTEQRDSAMYRCASSLMGVHEQYFGPGTRLTVT.

The chain joins TRBV18 to TRBJ2-1; TCRdb indicates TRBD2, and absent DNA this call remains unverified. The CDR3 loop spans 15 amino acids. No DNA is given. CDR1 and CDR2 from the germline V gene are KGHSH and LQKENI. The CDR3: CASSPPRGEYNEQFF.

The genes are TRBV6-1 and TRBJ1-5; without DNA, the TCRdb call of TRBD1 cannot be checked. The germline V gene encodes CDR1 MNHNS and CDR2 SASEGT. This CDR3 is 13 amino acids long. DNA for this receptor is not on file. The CDR3 spells CASSEHSNQPQHF.

The V and J genes are TRBV7-2 and TRBJ1-5. Germline V gives CDR1 SGHTA, CDR2 FQGNSA. This CDR3 comprises 15 residues. The protein alone is recorded here. CDR3 residues: CASSLEGGGNQPQHF. Variable domain in full (rest from reference TRBV7-2 and TRBJ1-5): GAGVSQSPSNKVTEKGKDVELRCDPISGHTALYWYRQSLGQGLEFLIYFQGNSAPDKSGLPSDRFSAERTGGSVSTLTIQRTQQEDSAVYLCASSLEGGGNQPQHFGDGTRLSIL.

The chain links TRBV7-8 to TRBJ1-3; with no DNA, the TCRdb D assignment of TRBD1 cannot be verified. The CDR3 extends over 15 amino acids. No coding sequence is recorded. Germline CDR1 SGHVS, CDR2 FQNEAQ. CDR3 amino acids: CASSLIVNSGNTIYF.

This chain links TRBV7-8 with TRBJ2-7; the TRBD1 assignment by TCRdb is unverifiable without DNA. The germline V gene has CDR1 SGHVS and CDR2 FQNEAQ. The CDR3 contains 16 residues. The nucleotide record is missing. CDR3 loop: CASSLGRTALTYEQYF. The whole variable domain, remainder taken from reference TRBV7-8 and TRBJ2-7, is GAGVSQSPRYKVAKRGQDVALRCDPISGHVSLFWYQQALGQGPEFLTYFQNEAQLDKSGLPSDRFFAERPEGSVSTLKIQRTQQEDSAVYLCASSLGRTALTYEQYFGPGTRLTVT.

The chain joins TRBV19 to TRBJ2-5; TCRdb indicates TRBD1, and absent DNA this call remains unverified. This CDR3 is built from 13 residues. No DNA appears here. Germline CDR1 reads LNHDA; CDR2 reads SQIVND (reference sequence). The CDR3: CASSMTGAETQYF. Together with reference TRBV19 and TRBJ2-5, the CDR3 gives the full variable domain: DGGITQSPKYLFRKEGQNVTLSCEQNLNHDAMYWYRQDPGQGLRLIYYSQIVNDFQKGDIAEGYSVSREKKESFPLTVTSAQKNPTAFYLCASSMTGAETQYFGPGTRLLVL.

The J gene is TRBJ2-4, the V gene TRBV7-8; TCRdb lists TRBD2, though no DNA is available to test this call. The CDR3 extends over 17 amino acids. Only the protein is on record. Germline CDR1 is SGHVS and CDR2 is FQNEAQ. CDR3 amino acids: CASSSERPTSGKNIQYF.

The genes are TRBV5-1 and TRBJ1-2. This CDR3 spans 13 amino acids. The DNA is not on file. Germline CDR1 is SGHRS and CDR2 is YFSETQ. The chain's CDR3 is CASSLEVHYGYTF.

This sequence joins TRBV4-1 and TRBJ2-5; the D call from TCRdb, TRBD2, cannot be confirmed without DNA. CDR1 MGHRA and CDR2 YSYEKL come from the germline V gene. The CDR3 contains 15 residues. The DNA is not on file. The CDR3 loop reads CASSQGASAGETQYF.

V is TRBV19 and J is TRBJ1-6; TCRdb's assignment of TRBD1 cannot be checked, as there is no DNA. Germline V gene data show CDR1 as LNHDA and CDR2 as SQIVND (reference sequence). The CDR3 runs 14 residues. Nucleotide data are not available. The CDR3 protein is CASSGGQANSPLHF.

V gene TRBV10-3 combines with J gene TRBJ1-5. The V gene's germline CDR1 is ENHRY and CDR2 SYGVKD. This CDR3 has 11 amino acids. No DNA was logged. CDR3 residues: CAISESDLLTF.

This rearrangement joins TRBV5-1 to TRBJ1-2. This CDR3 contains 13 residues. The protein alone is recorded here. Per the germline V gene, CDR1 is SGHRS and CDR2 is YFSETQ. The CDR3 is CASSNGINYGYTF.